The 2 T cell receptor beta chains reported below all come from one sample, sequenced in a study of blood T cell repertoires in COVID-19. Profiled with immunoSEQ multiplex PCR; TCRdb holds only in-frame clones, not every one. The sample holds roughly 210,000 clones, roughly 87% seen once. The sample consisted of PBMCs or T cells enriched from blood (not recorded which). The receptors derive from a young man in a cohort exposed to, infected with or recovered from COVID-19 (not recorded which).

V and J are TRBV7-9 and TRBJ2-1; 11 bases map to TRBD2. Per germline, CDR1 SEHNR and CDR2 FQNEAQ (reference sequence). The junction had 21 bases not matched to a gene; V was cut back by 5 bases and J by 12 bases. The CDR3 spans 18 residues. As DNA, the CDR3 is TGTGCCAGCAGCCCCCCCCAAACTAGCGGGAGATTTAGGGTCGGGCAGTTCTTC. Its protein is CASSPPQTSGRFRVGQFF.

The V and J genes are TRBV28 and TRBJ1-2; TRBD1 is a possible D gene (6 bases). The CDR3 is 12 amino acids. Germline CDR1 is MDHEN and CDR2 is SYDVKM. Trimming removed 10 bases at V and 3 bases at J, with 12 bases between. The CDR3 loop reads CATSGQHYGYTF. The CDR3 DNA reads TGTGCCACCTCCGGACAGCACTATGGCTACACCTTC.